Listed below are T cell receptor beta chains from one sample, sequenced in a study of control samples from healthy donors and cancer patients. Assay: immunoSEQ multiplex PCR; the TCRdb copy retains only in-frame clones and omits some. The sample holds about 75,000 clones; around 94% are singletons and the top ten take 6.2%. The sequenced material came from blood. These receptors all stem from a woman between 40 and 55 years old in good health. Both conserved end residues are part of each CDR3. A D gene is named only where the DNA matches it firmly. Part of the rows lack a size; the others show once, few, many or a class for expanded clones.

CDR3 protein: CASRWTGAGTEAFF; CDR3 DNA: TGTGCCAGCAGATGGACAGGGGCCGGCACTGAAGCTTTCTTT; CDR3 length: 14; D gene: TRBD1; V gene: TRBV28; J gene: TRBJ1-1; clone size: -
CDR3 protein: CASSVDKNTEAFF; CDR3 DNA: TGTGCCAGCAGCGTAGATAAGAACACTGAAGCTTTCTTT; CDR3 length: 13; D gene: -; V gene: TRBV9; J gene: TRBJ1-1; clone size: -
CDR3 protein: CAWSVGGGTEAFF; CDR3 DNA: TGTGCCTGGAGTGTTGGGGGGGGCACTGAAGCTTTCTTT; CDR3 length: 13; D gene: -; V gene: TRBV30; J gene: TRBJ1-1; clone size: -
CDR3 protein: CASSVFGITYNEQFF; CDR3 DNA: TGTGCCAGCAGTGTTTTCGGGATAACCTACAATGAGCAGTTCTTC; CDR3 length: 15; D gene: -; V gene: TRBV25-1; J gene: TRBJ2-1; clone size: -
CDR3 protein: CASSGAYYDSPGRETQYF; CDR3 DNA: TGTGCCAGCAGCGGCGCCTACTACGACTCCCCCGGCCGGGAGACCCAGTACTTC; CDR3 length: 18; D gene: -; V gene: TRBV11-3; J gene: TRBJ2-5; clone size: -
CDR3 protein: CASSLDRNNYGYTF; CDR3 DNA: TGTGCCAGCAGTTTGGACCGGAATAACTATGGCTACACCTTC; CDR3 length: 14; D gene: -; V gene: TRBV5-4; J gene: TRBJ1-2; clone size: -
CDR3 protein: CASSLRPDQPQHF; CDR3 DNA: TGTGCCAGCAGTTTACGGCCGGATCAGCCCCAGCATTTT; CDR3 length: 13; D gene: -; V gene: TRBV12-3/TRBV12-4; J gene: TRBJ1-5; clone size: -
CDR3 protein: CASSPGQAGELFF; CDR3 DNA: TGTGCCAGCAGCCCCGGACAGGCCGGGGAGCTGTTTTTT; CDR3 length: 13; D gene: TRBD1; V gene: TRBV7-2; J gene: TRBJ2-2; clone size: -
CDR3 protein: CASSYPFSGNQPQHF; CDR3 DNA: TGTGCCAGCAGTTACCCCTTCAGCGGCAATCAGCCCCAGCATTTT; CDR3 length: 15; D gene: -; V gene: TRBV6-2/TRBV6-3; J gene: TRBJ1-5; clone size: -
CDR3 protein: CSVRSGRARQETQYF; CDR3 DNA: TGCAGCGTGCGTAGCGGGAGGGCGAGGCAAGAGACCCAGTACTTC; CDR3 length: 15; D gene: TRBD2; V gene: TRBV29-1; J gene: TRBJ2-5; clone size: -
CDR3 protein: CASSLRVRDNTEAFF; CDR3 DNA: TGTGCCAGCAGCTTACGGGTCCGCGACAACACTGAAGCTTTCTTT; CDR3 length: 15; D gene: -; V gene: TRBV5-5; J gene: TRBJ1-1; clone size: -
CDR3 protein: CASSPSGGVEKLFF; CDR3 DNA: TGCGCCAGCAGCCCCTCGGGAGGGGTCGAAAAACTGTTTTTT; CDR3 length: 14; D gene: -; V gene: TRBV4-3; J gene: TRBJ1-4; clone size: -
CDR3 protein: CASSPARAHGYTF; CDR3 DNA: TGTGCCAGCAGTCCCGCCCGGGCTCATGGCTACACCTTC; CDR3 length: 13; D gene: -; V gene: TRBV5-4; J gene: TRBJ1-2; clone size: few
CDR3 protein: CASSKGGANEQYF; CDR3 DNA: TGTGCCAGTAGTAAGGGGGGGGCCAACGAGCAGTACTTC; CDR3 length: 13; D gene: -; V gene: TRBV19; J gene: TRBJ2-7; clone size: -
CDR3 protein: CASSLPDTQYF; CDR3 DNA: TGTGCCAGCAGTTTACCAGATACGCAGTATTTT; CDR3 length: 11; D gene: -; V gene: TRBV28; J gene: TRBJ2-3; clone size: -
CDR3 protein: CASSPFVQGSNQPQHF; CDR3 DNA: TGTGCCAGCAGCCCCTTTGTCCAGGGAAGCAATCAGCCCCAGCATTTT; CDR3 length: 16; D gene: -; V gene: TRBV7-2; J gene: TRBJ1-5; clone size: -
CDR3 protein: CASSTRQGGSYNEQFF; CDR3 DNA: TGTGCCAGCAGCACCCGACAGGGTGGGTCCTACAATGAGCAGTTCTTC; CDR3 length: 16; D gene: TRBD1; V gene: TRBV11-3; J gene: TRBJ2-1; clone size: -
CDR3 protein: CASSLSEVSVMEAFF; CDR3 DNA: TGCGCCAGCAGCTTGTCCGAGGTGTCGGTCATGGAAGCTTTCTTT; CDR3 length: 15; D gene: -; V gene: TRBV5-1; J gene: TRBJ1-1; clone size: -
CDR3 protein: CASSQGRGNEQFF; CDR3 DNA: TGTGCCAGCAGCCAAGGGCGTGGAAATGAGCAGTTCTTC; CDR3 length: 13; D gene: -; V gene: TRBV3-1/TRBV3-2; J gene: TRBJ2-1; clone size: -
CDR3 protein: CASSFGTGGLYEQYF; CDR3 DNA: TGTGCCAGCAGTTTTGGGACAGGGGGCTTGTACGAGCAGTACTTC; CDR3 length: 15; D gene: TRBD1; V gene: TRBV27; J gene: TRBJ2-7; clone size: few
CDR3 protein: CASSLAQGRRDSYGYTF; CDR3 DNA: TGTGCCAGCAGCTTAGCACAGGGCCGGAGGGATTCCTATGGCTACACCTTC; CDR3 length: 17; D gene: -; V gene: TRBV7-9; J gene: TRBJ1-2; clone size: -
CDR3 protein: CASRFSRDPGRELFF; CDR3 DNA: TGTGCCAGCAGGTTCTCCCGGGACCCCGGGAGGGAGCTGTTTTTT; CDR3 length: 15; D gene: -; V gene: TRBV7-2; J gene: TRBJ2-2; clone size: -
CDR3 protein: CASSYPTVGTDTQYF; CDR3 DNA: TGTGCCAGCAGTTACCCGACAGTGGGCACAGATACGCAGTATTTT; CDR3 length: 15; D gene: -; V gene: TRBV6-5; J gene: TRBJ2-3; clone size: once
CDR3 protein: CASTRTRDTYNEQFF; CDR3 DNA: TGTGCCAGTACACGGACTAGGGATACCTACAATGAGCAGTTCTTC; CDR3 length: 15; D gene: TRBD2; V gene: TRBV19; J gene: TRBJ2-1; clone size: -